This entry lists 21 T cell receptor beta chains sequenced from one sample in a study of tumor T cells in aggressive B-cell lymphoma. Clones were read by immunoSEQ multiplex PCR, and TCRdb kept only the in-frame ones, dropping some. Of 6,000 to 9,000 clones in the sample, over 80% are singletons; the top ten hold roughly 5%. Input material: tumor tissue. The receptor source for this set is an adult with diffuse large B cell lymphoma.

The chain employs TRBV28 and TRBJ2-7; 12 bases map to TRBD1. V lost 5 bases, J lost 3 bases, and 5 bases stayed unmatched. The CDR3 has 15 residues. Germline V gene data show CDR1 as MDHEN and CDR2 as SYDVKM. CDR3 protein: CASSLRDRGHYEQYF. The CDR3, as DNA: TGTGCCAGCAGTCTACGGGACAGGGGGCACTACGAGCAGTACTTC.

V and J are TRBV30 and TRBJ2-7; D call uncertain. CDR3 length: 11 residues. CDR1 is GTSNPN and CDR2 is SVGIG in the germline V gene (reference sequence). Trimming took off 3 bases at V and 1 base at J, with 4 bases between the two ends. The CDR3 nucleotides are TGTGCCTGGAGGCAGTCCTACGAGCAGTACTTC. Amino acids: CAWRQSYEQYF.

The chain uses TRBV10-3 and TRBJ2-5, with 7 bases fitting TRBD1. Germline CDR1 is ENHRY and CDR2 is SYGVKD. With 9 bases clipped from V and 4 bases from J, the junction kept 2 bases outside the gene matches. CDR3 length: 11 residues. The CDR3 DNA sequence: TGTGCCATATCAGGGGGAGAGACCCAGTACTTC. As protein: CAISGGETQYF.

The chain joins TRBV6-6 to TRBJ2-7, with 11 positions matching TRBD1. In germline, CDR1 is MNHNY, CDR2 SVGAGI (reference sequence). The CDR3 contains 14 residues. Trimming cost V 6 bases and J 7 bases; bases outside gene matches: 8. CDR3 amino acids: CASRGTGGLVEQYF. The CDR3 bases are TGTGCCAGCAGGGGGACAGGGGGGCTCGTGGAGCAGTACTTC.

This clone was picked up one time. The chain combines TRBV15 with TRBJ2-7, with 9 positions matching TRBD2. After removal of 0 bases from V and 1 base from J, the junction contained 4 bases not matched to a gene. Germline CDR1 LNHNV, CDR2 YYDKDF (reference sequence). The CDR3 runs to 16 residues. The CDR3 protein is CATSRDRSGGSYEQYF. In DNA, the CDR3 is TGTGCCACCAGCAGAGATCGTAGCGGGGGATCCTACGAGCAGTACTTC. Drawing the rest from reference TRBV15 and TRBJ2-7, the complete variable domain is DAMVIQNPRYQVTQFGKPVTLSCSQTLNHNVMYWYQQKSSQAPKLLFHYYDKDFNNEADTPDNFQSRRPNTSFCFLDIRSPGLGDTAMYLCATSRDRSGGSYEQYFGPGTRLTVT.

The chain combines TRBV4-1 with TRBJ2-1, with D hard to call. Trimming left V 0 bases short and J 1 base short, with 7 bases between. CDR1 is MGHRA, CDR2 YSYEKL, per germline. This CDR3 contains 15 residues. The CDR3 region is CASSQDPSSYNEQFF. The CDR3 nucleotides read TGCGCCAGCAGCCAAGATCCTAGTTCCTACAATGAGCAGTTCTTC.

The chain uses TRBV7-3 and TRBJ2-1, with D possibly being TRBD2 (6 bases). Trimming left V 0 bases short and J 2 bases short, with 8 bases between. Germline V CDR1 and CDR2: SGHTA, FQGTGA. CDR3 length equals 15 residues. The CDR3 reads CASSLTSGTYNEQFF. CDR3 DNA: TGTGCCAGCAGCTTAACTAGCGGCACCTACAATGAGCAGTTCTTC.

The chain joins TRBV19 to TRBJ1-5; 7 bases line up with TRBD1. CDR3 length equals 14 residues. J gave up 6 bases and V 5 bases, and 7 bases lay outside the gene matches. The germline gives CDR1 LNHDA, CDR2 SQIVND (reference sequence). The CDR3 DNA reads TGTGCCAGTAGTGCAGGGAGACAGGGTCAGCCCCAGCATTTT. It specifies CASSAGRQGQPQHF.

This chain uses TRBV7-9 with TRBJ1-3, with D possibly matching TRBD1 (5 bases). Germline V lookup: CDR1 SEHNR, CDR2 FQNEAQ (reference sequence). There are 17 residues in the CDR3. The V gene lost 2 bases and the J gene lost 0 bases, with 14 bases spanning the gap. CDR3 amino acids: CASSLKRDRNSGNTIYF. The CDR3 coding sequence is TGTGCCAGCAGCTTAAAGAGAGACAGAAACTCTGGAAACACCATATATTTT.

The chain employs TRBV19 and TRBJ1-1; 8 nucleotides match TRBD1. CDR1 and CDR2 from the germline V gene are LNHDA and SQIVND (reference sequence). This CDR3 is 14 amino acids long. The junction had 5 bases not matched to a gene; V was cut back by 4 bases and J by 4 bases. The CDR3 DNA is TGTGCCAGTAGTAAGGACAGGGAGGTCACTGAAGCTTTCTTT. Amino acids: CASSKDREVTEAFF.

V gene TRBV28 combines with J gene TRBJ1-1; weak D call: TRBD1 (6 bases). CDR1 MDHEN and CDR2 SYDVKM come from the germline V gene. The CDR3 is made up of 14 amino acids. V gave up 1 base and J gave up 3 bases, with 9 bases separating them. The CDR3 spells CASSLSGGHTEAFF. In DNA form, the CDR3 reads TGTGCCAGCAGTTTATCGGGGGGCCACACTGAAGCTTTCTTT.

The chain couples TRBV11-2 to TRBJ1-3; D not certain. CDR3 length: 18 residues. V lost 1 base, J lost 0 bases, and 16 bases lay in between. Germline CDR1 and CDR2: SGHAT and FQNNGV. This CDR3 is CASSLVLLPGSSGNTIYF. The CDR3 bases are TGTGCCAGCAGCTTAGTATTACTCCCCGGGAGCTCTGGAAACACCATATATTTT.

J is TRBJ2-1 and V is TRBV27; TRBD2 aligns across 7 bases. Germline trimming cut 5 bases from V and 10 bases from J; bases unmatched to any gene: 14. This CDR3 is built from 15 residues. Germline CDR1 and CDR2: MNHEY and SMNVEV (reference sequence). CDR3 bases: TGTGCCAGCAGTACTTCTAGCGGATCTAGAGGAGAGCAGTTCTTC. It specifies CASSTSSGSRGEQFF.

This clone was counted once. The gene calls are TRBV30 and TRBJ1-1; D perhaps matches TRBD1 (6 bases). Germline loops: CDR1 GTSNPN, CDR2 SVGIG (reference sequence). This CDR3 comprises 14 residues. The V and J ends lost 5 bases and 2 bases respectively, with 15 bases between them. The CDR3 DNA sequence: TGTGCCTGGTCCCCCGACAGGCTTAACACTGAAGCTTTCTTT. Amino acid sequence: CAWSPDRLNTEAFF.

The sample holds a few counts of this clone. The chain links TRBV10-3 to TRBJ1-1, with D maybe TRBD1 (6 bases). Germline loops: CDR1 ENHRY, CDR2 SYGVKD. This CDR3 region has 13 residues. The V end was cut by 6 bases, the J end by 4 bases, with 12 bases between. The CDR3 loop reads CAISYKGGTEAFF. The CDR3 nucleotides read TGTGCCATCAGCTATAAAGGGGGCACTGAAGCTTTCTTT.

This chain joins TRBV6-4 and TRBJ2-2, with D possibly matching TRBD1 (6 bases). Germline V gene data show CDR1 as MRHNA and CDR2 as SNTAGT. There are 16 residues in the CDR3. Trimming removed 6 bases at V and 0 bases at J, with 14 bases between. The chain's CDR3 is CASRRQATPNTGELFF. CDR3 DNA sequence: TGTGCCAGCAGGCGACAGGCCACCCCGAACACCGGGGAGCTGTTTTTT.

The rearrangement joins TRBV25-1 to TRBJ1-1, with TRBD1 matching over 7 bases. The V gene end was trimmed by 3 bases and the J gene end by 5 bases; junction bases not matched to a gene: 3. CDR1 is MGHDK and CDR2 is SYGVNS in the germline V gene. The CDR3 totals 13 residues. The CDR3 protein is CASSEAGGTEAFF. The CDR3 DNA reads TGTGCCAGCAGTGAGGCAGGGGGAACTGAAGCTTTCTTT.

On this clone: A much larger clone lies one base from this, so it may be a read error. The CDR3 DNA reads TGTGCCAGCAGCGCAGAATTTGAAGCTTTCTTT. Amino acid sequence: CASSAEFEAFF. This chain joins TRBV13 and TRBJ1-1, with D hard to call. The germline CDR1 and CDR2 sequences are PRHDT and FYEKMQ (reference sequence). Trimming took off 5 bases at V and 7 bases at J, with 8 bases between the two ends. The CDR3 sequence is 11 residues long.

The chain uses TRBV6-5 and TRBJ2-1, with 8 bases matching TRBD1. This CDR3 is built from 14 residues. The V gene's germline CDR1 is MNHEY and CDR2 SVGAGI. V was clipped by 6 bases and J by 7 bases; unmatched bases: 8. The CDR3, as DNA: TGTGCCAGCAGCGAGGACAGGGTGGGTAATGAGCAGTTCTTC. Its translation: CASSEDRVGNEQFF.

The CDR3 nucleotides are TGTGCCAGCAGCTCTGGGACAGGGTTAGGAGATACGCAGTATTTT. Translation: CASSSGTGLGDTQYF. The rearrangement uses TRBV7-8 and TRBJ2-3, with 9 nucleotides matching TRBD1. The CDR3 consists of 15 residues. Germline V lookup: CDR1 SGHVS, CDR2 FQNEAQ. The trim removed 4 bases at V and 5 bases at J, leaving 7 bases unmatched.

In this sample, this clone turned up a few times. The chain is built from TRBV4-2 and TRBJ2-7; 16 bases agree with TRBD2. The CDR3 sequence is 19 residues long. Germline values: CDR1 LGHNA, CDR2 YNFKEQ. Losses at the gene ends were 4 bases for V and 1 base for J; bases not matched to a gene: 10. The CDR3 sequence is CASSLPPGLAGGSSYEQYF. CDR3 DNA: TGTGCCAGCAGCCTCCCACCGGGACTAGCGGGAGGGTCGTCCTACGAGCAGTACTTC.